The 9 T cell receptor beta chains reported below all come from one sample, sequenced in a study of shared clonotypes between healthy human individuals. Produced via immunoSEQ multiplex PCR; TCRdb's table is partial and in-frame only. Of 2 million to 3 million clones in the sample, 93% were seen once. The material sequenced was naive CD4+ T cells from PBMCs. Subset: CD45RA+ positively selected. These receptors were obtained from a man between 18 and 35 years old in good health. Some clones in this sample may be carry-over from other donors' samples.

CDR3 residues: CASSPARAMNTEAFF. The DNA of the CDR3 is TGTGCCAGCTCACCCGCCAGGGCCATGAACACTGAAGCTTTCTTT. The rearrangement links TRBV18 to TRBJ1-1, with a weak D call TRBD1 (5 bases). Germline V CDR1 and CDR2: KGHSH, LQKENI. The germline V and J ends were trimmed by 3 bases and 0 bases, with 11 bases remaining between them. The CDR3 spans 15 residues.

The CDR3 nucleotides read TGTGCCAGCAGTTCCCGGGACAGGATCAATCAGCCCCAGCATTTT. Amino acid sequence: CASSSRDRINQPQHF. This chain links TRBV27 with TRBJ1-5; 8 bases align to TRBD1. V lost 4 bases and J lost 3; bases outside the gene matches: 5. CDR1 is MNHEY, CDR2 SMNVEV, per germline (reference sequence). CDR3 size: 15 residues.

The rearrangement links TRBV25-1 to TRBJ1-1; 8 bases agree with TRBD1. Germline V lookup: CDR1 MGHDK, CDR2 SYGVNS. After removal of 2 bases from V and 0 bases from J, the junction contained 2 bases not matched to a gene. The CDR3 extends over 15 amino acids. Here the CDR3 reads CASSERQGMNTEAFF. CDR3 nucleotides: TGTGCCAGCAGTGAAAGACAGGGGATGAACACTGAAGCTTTCTTT.

This chain uses TRBV4-1 with TRBJ1-2, with D uncertain. The V end was cut by 3 bases, the J end by 4 bases, with 15 bases between. Germline values: CDR1 MGHRA, CDR2 YSYEKL. The CDR3 runs to 15 residues. Here the CDR3 DNA reads TGCGCCAGCAGCCATCAGGAATCGGCCGGCTATGGCTACACCTTC. Translated, it gives CASSHQESAGYGYTF.

A single count supports this clone. V gene TRBV29-1 combines with J gene TRBJ1-5; 8 nucleotides align to TRBD1. Germline CDR1 SQVTM, CDR2 ANQGSEA. J lost 3 bases, V lost 5 bases, and 6 bases had no gene match. The CDR3 length is 14 residues. The CDR3 coding sequence is TGCAGCGTTAGGACAGGGCTCTCCAATCAGCCCCAGCATTTT. Translated, it gives CSVRTGLSNQPQHF. Based on the CDR3 plus reference TRBV29-1 and TRBJ1-5, the full variable domain is SAVISQKPSRDICQRGTSLTIQCQVDSQVTMMFWYRQQPGQSLTLIATANQGSEATYESGFVIDKFPISRPNLTFSTLTVSNMSPEDSSIYLCSVRTGLSNQPQHFGDGTRLSIL.

The rearrangement joins TRBV11-2 to TRBJ1-3; tentative D call: TRBD1 (5 bases). Per the germline V gene, CDR1 is SGHAT and CDR2 is FQNNGV. Trimming left V 2 bases short and J 3 bases short, with 8 bases between. This CDR3 is 14 amino acids long. CDR3 residues: CASSLRRGGNTIYF. CDR3 bases: TGTGCCAGCAGCTTAAGGAGGGGTGGAAACACCATATATTTT.

The chain carries TRBV11-2 and TRBJ2-3; 10 bases fit TRBD2. The germline V gene encodes CDR1 SGHAT and CDR2 FQNNGV. V gave up 3 bases and J gave up 5 bases; unmatched junction bases: 11. The CDR3 sequence is 17 residues long. CDR3 nucleotides: TGTGCCAGCAGCTTGGAGCTAGCGGGAGTCCCGGGAGATACGCAGTATTTT. It is translated as CASSLELAGVPGDTQYF.

This chain links TRBV9 with TRBJ2-2, with 8 bases aligning to TRBD1. This CDR3 has 20 residues. Germline CDR1 and CDR2: SGDLS and YYNGEE. V dropped 4 bases and J dropped 1; count of bases not matched to a gene: 18. The CDR3 DNA reads TGTGCCAGCAGCCCGGGGGCAGGGGGCAGGGGAACCGAGAACACCGGGGAGCTGTTTTTT. It specifies CASSPGAGGRGTENTGELFF.

The V gene is TRBV7-3, the J gene TRBJ2-2; 12 nucleotides agree with TRBD2. The V segment lost 4 bases and the J segment 8 bases; nucleotides outside the gene matches: 2. CDR3 size: 14 residues. CDR1 is SGHTA, CDR2 FQGTGA, per germline. The CDR3 coding sequence is TGTGCCAGCAGCTGGACTAGCGGGGAAGGGGAGCTGTTTTTT. Its protein is CASSWTSGEGELFF. The full variable domain, its missing parts supplied by reference TRBV7-3 and TRBJ2-2, is GAGVSQTPSNKVTEKGKYVELRCDPISGHTALYWYRQSLGQGPEFLIYFQGTGAADDSGLPNDRFFAVRPEGSVSTLKIQRTERGDSAVYLCASSWTSGEGELFFGEGSRLTVL.